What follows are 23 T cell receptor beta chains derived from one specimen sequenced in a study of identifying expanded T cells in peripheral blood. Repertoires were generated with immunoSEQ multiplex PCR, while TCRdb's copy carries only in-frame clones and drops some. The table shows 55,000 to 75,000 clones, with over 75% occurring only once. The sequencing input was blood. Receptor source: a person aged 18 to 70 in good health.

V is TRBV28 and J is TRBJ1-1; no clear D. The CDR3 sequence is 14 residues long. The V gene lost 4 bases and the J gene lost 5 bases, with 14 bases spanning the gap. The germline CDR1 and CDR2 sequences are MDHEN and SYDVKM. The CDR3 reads CASSYLGERTEAFF. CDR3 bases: TGTGCCAGCAGTTATCTGGGTGAAAGGACTGAAGCTTTCTTT.

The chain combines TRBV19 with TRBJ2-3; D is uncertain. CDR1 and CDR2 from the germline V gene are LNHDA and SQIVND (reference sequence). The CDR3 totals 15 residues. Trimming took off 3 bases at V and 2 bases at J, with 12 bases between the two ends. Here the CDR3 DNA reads TGTGCCAGTAGTATTGGTAGCCCTGACACAGATACGCAGTATTTT. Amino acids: CASSIGSPDTDTQYF.

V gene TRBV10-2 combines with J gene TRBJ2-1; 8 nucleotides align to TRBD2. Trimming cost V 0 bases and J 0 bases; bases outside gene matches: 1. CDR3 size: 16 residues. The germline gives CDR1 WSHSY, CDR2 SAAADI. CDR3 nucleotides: TGCGCCAGCAGTGAGTCGGCGGGAGGCTCCTACAATGAGCAGTTCTTC. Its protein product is CASSESAGGSYNEQFF.

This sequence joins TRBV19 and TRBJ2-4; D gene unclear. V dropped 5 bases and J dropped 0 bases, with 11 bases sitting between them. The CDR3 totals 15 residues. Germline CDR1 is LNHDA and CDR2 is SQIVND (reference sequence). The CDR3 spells CASSVIQLAKNIQYF. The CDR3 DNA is TGTGCCAGTAGTGTAATACAGCTAGCCAAAAACATTCAGTACTTC. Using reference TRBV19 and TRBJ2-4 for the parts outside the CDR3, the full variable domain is DGGITQSPKYLFRKEGQNVTLSCEQNLNHDAMYWYRQDPGQGLRLIYYSQIVNDFQKGDIAEGYSVSREKKESFPLTVTSAQKNPTAFYLCASSVIQLAKNIQYFGAGTRLSVL.

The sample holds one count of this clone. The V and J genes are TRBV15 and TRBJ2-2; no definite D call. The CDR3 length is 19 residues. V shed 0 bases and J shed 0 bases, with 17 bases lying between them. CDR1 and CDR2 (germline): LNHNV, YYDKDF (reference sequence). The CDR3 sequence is CATSRESRVLFANTGELFF. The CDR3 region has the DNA TGTGCCACCAGCAGAGAGTCAAGGGTTCTATTCGCGAACACCGGGGAGCTGTTTTTT.

CDR3 sequence (DNA): TGTGCCAGTAGTCATCGCCAGGAGCAGTTCTTC. Translation gives CASSHRQEQFF. The chain combines TRBV19 with TRBJ2-1; D uncertain. Germline V gene lookup returns CDR1 LNHDA and CDR2 SQIVND (reference sequence). Trimming pared 5 bases from V and 10 bases from J, leaving 9 bases between. The CDR3 is 11 amino acids.

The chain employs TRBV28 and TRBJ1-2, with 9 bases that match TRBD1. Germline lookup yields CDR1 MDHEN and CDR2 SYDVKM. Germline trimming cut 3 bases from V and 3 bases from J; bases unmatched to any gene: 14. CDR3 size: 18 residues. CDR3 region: CASSFQIPGQGADYGYTF. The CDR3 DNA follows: TGTGCCAGCAGTTTCCAGATCCCGGGACAGGGAGCGGACTATGGCTACACCTTC.

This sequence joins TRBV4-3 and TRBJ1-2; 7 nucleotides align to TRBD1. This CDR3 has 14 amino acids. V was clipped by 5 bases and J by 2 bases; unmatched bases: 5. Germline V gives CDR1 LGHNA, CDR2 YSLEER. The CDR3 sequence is CASSGTGDNYGYTF. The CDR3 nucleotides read TGCGCCAGCAGCGGCACAGGGGACAACTATGGCTACACCTTC.

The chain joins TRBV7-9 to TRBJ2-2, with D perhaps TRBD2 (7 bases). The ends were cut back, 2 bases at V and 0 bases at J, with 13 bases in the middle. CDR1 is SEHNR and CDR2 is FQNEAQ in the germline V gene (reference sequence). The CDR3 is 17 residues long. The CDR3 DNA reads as TGTGCCAGCAGCTTACGAAGCGGGACAACGAACACCGGGGAGCTGTTTTTT. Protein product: CASSLRSGTTNTGELFF.

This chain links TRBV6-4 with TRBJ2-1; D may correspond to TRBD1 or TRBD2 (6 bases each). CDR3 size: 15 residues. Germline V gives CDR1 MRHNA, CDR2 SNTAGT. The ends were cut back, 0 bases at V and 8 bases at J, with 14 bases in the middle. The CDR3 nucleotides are TGTGCCAGCAGTGACTCGATTGACGGGGGCGATGAGCAGTTCTTC. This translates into CASSDSIDGGDEQFF.

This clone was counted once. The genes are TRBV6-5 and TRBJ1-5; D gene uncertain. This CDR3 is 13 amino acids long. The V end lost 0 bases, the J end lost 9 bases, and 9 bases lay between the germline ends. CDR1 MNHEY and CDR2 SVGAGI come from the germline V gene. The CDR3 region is CASSYSRARPQHF. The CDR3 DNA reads TGTGCCAGCAGTTACTCGCGGGCGCGGCCCCAGCATTTT.

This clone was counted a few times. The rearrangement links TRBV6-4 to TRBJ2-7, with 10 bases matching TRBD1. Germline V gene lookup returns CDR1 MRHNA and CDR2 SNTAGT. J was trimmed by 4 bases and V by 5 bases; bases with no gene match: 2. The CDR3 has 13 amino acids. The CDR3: CASSKDRGYEQYF. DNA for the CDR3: TGTGCCAGCAGTAAGGACAGGGGGTACGAGCAGTACTTC.

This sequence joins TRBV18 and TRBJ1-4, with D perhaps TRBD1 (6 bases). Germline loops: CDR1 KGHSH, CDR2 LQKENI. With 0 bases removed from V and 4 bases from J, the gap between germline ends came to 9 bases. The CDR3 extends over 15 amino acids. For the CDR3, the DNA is TGTGCCAGCTCACCACCGACAGGCTTTAATGAAAAACTGTTTTTT. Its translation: CASSPPTGFNEKLFF.

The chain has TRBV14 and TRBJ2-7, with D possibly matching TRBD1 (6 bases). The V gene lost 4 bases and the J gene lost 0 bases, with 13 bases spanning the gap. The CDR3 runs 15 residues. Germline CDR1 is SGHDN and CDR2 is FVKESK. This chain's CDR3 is CASSPPGHNSYEQYF. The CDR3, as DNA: TGTGCCAGCAGCCCCCCGGGACACAACTCCTACGAGCAGTACTTC.

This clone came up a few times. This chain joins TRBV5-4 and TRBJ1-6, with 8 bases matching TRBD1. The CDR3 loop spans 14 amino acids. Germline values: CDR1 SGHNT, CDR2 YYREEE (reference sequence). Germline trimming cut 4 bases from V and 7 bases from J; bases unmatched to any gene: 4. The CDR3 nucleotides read TGTGCCAGCAGCCAGGGACAGGCAAATTCACCCCTCCACTTT. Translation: CASSQGQANSPLHF.

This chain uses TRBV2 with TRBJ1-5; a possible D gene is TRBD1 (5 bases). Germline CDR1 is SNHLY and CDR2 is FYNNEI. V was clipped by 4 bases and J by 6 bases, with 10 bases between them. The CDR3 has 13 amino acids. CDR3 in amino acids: CASSVRGGQPQHF. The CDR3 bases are TGTGCCAGCAGTGTAAGGGGAGGTCAGCCCCAGCATTTT.

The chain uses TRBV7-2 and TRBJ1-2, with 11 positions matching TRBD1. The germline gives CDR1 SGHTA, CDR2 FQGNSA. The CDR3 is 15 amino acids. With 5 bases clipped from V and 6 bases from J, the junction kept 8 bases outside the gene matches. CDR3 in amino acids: CASSDGQGASDGYTF. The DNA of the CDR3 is TGTGCCAGCAGCGACGGACAGGGGGCGTCCGATGGCTACACCTTC.

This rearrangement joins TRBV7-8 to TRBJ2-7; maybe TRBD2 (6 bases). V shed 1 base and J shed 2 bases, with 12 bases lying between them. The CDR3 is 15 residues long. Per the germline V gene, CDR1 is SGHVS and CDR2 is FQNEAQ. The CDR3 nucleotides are TGTGCCAGCAGCTTAGTTGACAGCGGGCCCTACGAGCAGTACTTC. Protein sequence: CASSLVDSGPYEQYF.

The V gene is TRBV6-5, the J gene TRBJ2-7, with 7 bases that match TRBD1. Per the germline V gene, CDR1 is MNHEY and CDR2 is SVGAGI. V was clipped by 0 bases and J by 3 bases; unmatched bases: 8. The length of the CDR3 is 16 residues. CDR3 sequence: CASSYSIAPGGYEQYF. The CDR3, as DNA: TGTGCCAGCAGTTACTCGATAGCGCCAGGGGGCTACGAGCAGTACTTC.

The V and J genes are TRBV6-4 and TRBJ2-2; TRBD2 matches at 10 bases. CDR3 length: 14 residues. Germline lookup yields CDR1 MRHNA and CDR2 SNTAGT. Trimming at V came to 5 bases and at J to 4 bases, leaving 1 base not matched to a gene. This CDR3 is CASSSGGATGELFF. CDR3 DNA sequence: TGTGCCAGCAGTAGCGGGGGGGCCACCGGGGAGCTGTTTTTT.

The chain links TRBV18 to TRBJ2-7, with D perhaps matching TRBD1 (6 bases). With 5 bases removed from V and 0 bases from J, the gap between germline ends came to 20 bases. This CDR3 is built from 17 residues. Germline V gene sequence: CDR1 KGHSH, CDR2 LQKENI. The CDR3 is CASSSRQVSFSSYEQYF. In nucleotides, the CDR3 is TGTGCCAGCTCATCCCGACAGGTTTCTTTCTCCTCCTACGAGCAGTACTTC. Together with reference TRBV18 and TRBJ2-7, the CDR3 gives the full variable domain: NAGVMQNPRHLVRRRGQEARLRCSPMKGHSHVYWYRQLPEEGLKFMVYLQKENIIDESGMPKERFSAEFPKEGPSILRIQQVVRGDSAAYFCASSSRQVSFSSYEQYFGPGTRLTVT.

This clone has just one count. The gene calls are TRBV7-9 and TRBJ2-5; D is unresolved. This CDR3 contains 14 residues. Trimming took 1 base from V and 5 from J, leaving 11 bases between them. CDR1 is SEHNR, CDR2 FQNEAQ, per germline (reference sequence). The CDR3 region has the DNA TGTGCCAGCAGCTTAGTAGTGCGGCTGGAGACCCAGTACTTC. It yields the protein CASSLVVRLETQYF.

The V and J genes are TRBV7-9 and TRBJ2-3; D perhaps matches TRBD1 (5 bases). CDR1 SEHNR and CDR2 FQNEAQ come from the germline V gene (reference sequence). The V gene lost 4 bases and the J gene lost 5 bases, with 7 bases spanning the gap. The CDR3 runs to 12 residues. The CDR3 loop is CASSYDRDTQYF. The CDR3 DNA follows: TGTGCCAGCAGCTACGACAGAGATACGCAGTATTTT. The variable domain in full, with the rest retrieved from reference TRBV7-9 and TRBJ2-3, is DTGVSQNPRHKITKRGQNVTFRCDPISEHNRLYWYRQTLGQGPEFLTYFQNEAQLEKSRLLSDRFSAERPKGSFSTLEIQRTEQGDSAMYLCASSYDRDTQYFGPGTRLTVL.